These 27 T cell receptor beta chains were sequenced from one sample in a study of shared clonotypes between healthy human individuals. TCRdb's table, derived via immunoSEQ multiplex PCR, lists solely in-frame clones and lacks some. In the table there are just over 2,000,000 clones, 95% of which are singletons. Sequencing was carried out using naive CD4+ T cells sorted from blood. Subset defined: CD45RA+ positively selected. All receptors derive from a man aged 18 to 29 in good health.

The chain recombines TRBV19 with TRBJ1-2; 7 bases match TRBD1. Germline CDR1 reads LNHDA; CDR2 reads SQIVND (reference sequence). V lost 0 bases to trimming and J lost 10 bases; unmatched junction nucleotides: 5. The CDR3 loop spans 13 amino acids. The chain's CDR3 is CASSIEQGTTYTF. CDR3 coding DNA: TGTGCCAGTAGTATAGAACAGGGGACAACCTACACCTTC.

A single count supports this clone. The chain uses TRBV19 and TRBJ1-3, with a tentative D call TRBD1 (5 bases). The CDR3 is made up of 16 amino acids. V was cut by 7 bases and J by 8 bases, with 24 bases left in between. Per the germline V gene, CDR1 is LNHDA and CDR2 is SQIVND (reference sequence). The CDR3 nucleotides are TGTGCCAGTACCATTTTGGCCGGGTCTGGGGCGGACACCATATATTTT. As protein: CASTILAGSGADTIYF. Complete variable domain (other parts from reference TRBV19 and TRBJ1-3): DGGITQSPKYLFRKEGQNVTLSCEQNLNHDAMYWYRQDPGQGLRLIYYSQIVNDFQKGDIAEGYSVSREKKESFPLTVTSAQKNPTAFYLCASTILAGSGADTIYFGEGSWLTVV.

The chain recombines TRBV28 with TRBJ2-7; the D gene is possibly TRBD2 (5 bases). V dropped 8 bases and J dropped 0 bases, with 14 bases sitting between them. The CDR3 is 14 residues long. Germline CDR1 MDHEN, CDR2 SYDVKM. CDR3 amino acids: CASRTSGISYEQYF. The CDR3 coding sequence is TGTGCCAGCCGGACCTCCGGGATCTCCTACGAGCAGTACTTC.

The rearrangement links TRBV30 to TRBJ2-7; no reliable D call. V was shortened by 0 bases and J by 7 bases, with 10 bases between the two germline ends. The CDR3 spans 12 residues. Germline V gives CDR1 GTSNPN, CDR2 SVGIG (reference sequence). The CDR3 region is CAWSVNVGEQYF. Here the CDR3 DNA reads TGTGCCTGGAGTGTAAACGTCGGGGAGCAGTACTTC.

The V gene is TRBV6-5, the J gene TRBJ2-7; D could derive from TRBD1 or TRBD2 (5 bases each). The CDR3 loop spans 13 amino acids. Trimming removed 0 bases at V and 12 bases at J, with 15 bases between. CDR1 MNHEY and CDR2 SVGAGI come from the germline V gene. The CDR3, as DNA: TGTGCCAGCAGTTACTCAAGGGACCTAGGGTTGTACTTC. It codes for CASSYSRDLGLYF.

The V and J genes are TRBV5-4 and TRBJ2-7; no reliable D call. Per the germline V gene, CDR1 is SGHNT and CDR2 is YYREEE (reference sequence). The CDR3 is 15 residues long. Trimming cost V 5 bases and J 2 bases, with 17 bases left between them. Here the CDR3 DNA reads TGTGCCAGCAGAAACCTAGGCCAGGCAACCTACGAGCAGTACTTC. Translated: CASRNLGQATYEQYF. The variable domain in full, completed from reference TRBV5-4 and TRBJ2-7, reads ETGVTQSPTHLIKTRGQQVTLRCSSQSGHNTVSWYQQALGQGPQFIFQYYREEENGRGNFPPRFSGLQFPNYSSELNVNALELDDSALYLCASRNLGQATYEQYFGPGTRLTVT.

V is TRBV5-1 and J is TRBJ2-2; 7 positions agree with TRBD1. The CDR3 extends over 15 amino acids. With 0 bases clipped from V and 8 bases from J, the junction kept 7 bases outside the gene matches. CDR1 SGHRS and CDR2 YFSETQ come from the germline V gene. CDR3 loop: CASSLGDSSPGELFF. CDR3 in DNA: TGCGCCAGCAGCTTGGGGGACAGTTCCCCGGGGGAGCTGTTTTTT.

The chain couples TRBV7-9 to TRBJ2-5, with 7 bases fitting TRBD1. The J call may not be correct, given that the DNA end is closer to TRBJ2-7. The CDR3 spans 14 residues. Germline lookup yields CDR1 SEHNR and CDR2 FQNEAQ (reference sequence). In nucleotides, the CDR3 is TGTGCCAGCAGCCCAGGAGACAGGGTCTACGAGCAGTACTTC. Its translation: CASSPGDRVYEQYF.

This chain links TRBV5-4 with TRBJ2-7; 7 bases agree with TRBD2. The CDR3 has 17 amino acids. With 4 bases clipped from V and 2 bases from J, the junction kept 15 bases outside the gene matches. In germline, CDR1 is SGHNT, CDR2 YYREEE (reference sequence). The CDR3 DNA sequence: TGTGCCAGCAGCCCTACAGGTCCTAGCGGATTAACCTACGAGCAGTACTTC. This gives the protein CASSPTGPSGLTYEQYF.

This clone was seen once. The rearrangement uses TRBV18 and TRBJ1-2, with D possibly TRBD1 on 6 matching bases. The V and J ends lost 0 bases and 2 bases respectively, with 10 bases between them. The germline gives CDR1 KGHSH, CDR2 LQKENI. This CDR3 region has 15 residues. CDR3 nucleotides: TGTGCCAGCTCACCACCTAACACAGGGAACTATGGCTACACCTTC. This codes for CASSPPNTGNYGYTF.

This clone is a singleton in its sample. The DNA of the CDR3 is TGTGCCAGCAGCTTAGATGGGGGCTCCCCCTACGAGCAGTACTTC. Translating gives CASSLDGGSPYEQYF. This rearrangement joins TRBV11-3 to TRBJ2-7, with TRBD1 as a possible D gene (6 bases). V lost 0 bases and J 2 bases, leaving 11 bases between the germline ends. The CDR3 runs 15 residues. The germline V gene encodes CDR1 SGHNT and CDR2 YENEEA. Variable domain in full (rest from reference TRBV11-3 and TRBJ2-7): EAGVVQSPRYKIIEKKQPVAFWCNPISGHNTLYWYLQNLGQGPELLIRYENEEAVDDSQLPKDRFSAERLKGVDSTLKIQPAELGDSAVYLCASSLDGGSPYEQYFGPGTRLTVT.

The gene calls are TRBV6-5 and TRBJ1-1; D not certain. The V end lost 6 bases, the J end lost 8 bases, and 10 bases lay between the germline ends. Germline CDR1 is MNHEY and CDR2 is SVGAGI. CDR3 length: 11 amino acids. The CDR3 region has the DNA TGTGCCAGCAGCTCAGGCGTCGAAGCTTTCTTT. This encodes CASSSGVEAFF.

This clone occurred a few times. The chain has TRBV2 and TRBJ1-6; D gene uncertain. The ends were cut back, 3 bases at V and 5 bases at J, with 11 bases in the middle. The CDR3 spans 15 residues. Germline lookup yields CDR1 SNHLY and CDR2 FYNNEI. In DNA, the CDR3 is TGTGCCAGCAGTGATAGGCGGTTAGATAATTCACCCCTCCACTTT. As protein: CASSDRRLDNSPLHF. The complete variable domain, with remaining parts taken from reference TRBV2 and TRBJ1-6, reads EPEVTQTPSHQVTQMGQEVILRCVPISNHLYFYWYRQILGQKVEFLVSFYNNEISEKSEIFDDQFSVERPDGSNFTLKIRSTKLEDSAMYFCASSDRRLDNSPLHFGNGTRLTVT.

The J gene is TRBJ2-7, the V gene TRBV5-1, with no clear D. The germline gives CDR1 SGHRS, CDR2 YFSETQ. The length of the CDR3 is 14 residues. Deletions cut 1 base from V and 0 bases from J, with 8 bases between. Here the CDR3 reads CASSLRRSSYEQYF. The DNA of the CDR3 is TGCGCCAGCAGCTTGCGTAGGAGCTCCTACGAGCAGTACTTC.

The chain links TRBV5-6 to TRBJ1-6, with 8 positions matching TRBD1. Losses at the gene ends were 4 bases for V and 7 bases for J; bases not matched to a gene: 7. The CDR3 consists of 15 residues. Germline lookup yields CDR1 SGHDT and CDR2 YYEEEE. In nucleotides, the CDR3 is TGTGCCAGCAGCGTCGGACAGGGAAGGAATTCACCCCTCCACTTT. Translated, it gives CASSVGQGRNSPLHF. The whole variable domain, filled in from reference TRBV5-6 and TRBJ1-6, reads DAGVTQSPTHLIKTRGQQVTLRCSPKSGHDTVSWYQQALGQGPQFIFQYYEEEERQRGNFPDRFSGHQFPNYSSELNVNALLLGDSALYLCASSVGQGRNSPLHFGNGTRLTVT.

V usage is TRBV18 and J usage is TRBJ2-3; 10 nucleotides align to TRBD2. CDR1 and CDR2 from the germline V gene are KGHSH and LQKENI. This CDR3 comprises 16 residues. The V and J ends lost 3 bases and 3 bases, in that order; junction bases with no gene match: 6. CDR3 in amino acids: CASSPLLAGLTDTQYF. The CDR3 coding sequence is TGTGCCAGCTCACCTTTACTAGCGGGGTTGACAGATACGCAGTATTTT.

Only one count was recorded for this clone. The chain couples TRBV6-5 to TRBJ2-7, with 9 bases identical to TRBD1. Germline assignment: CDR1 MNHEY and CDR2 SVGAGI. V lost 0 bases and J lost 7; bases outside the gene matches: 1. The CDR3 length is 13 residues. The DNA of the CDR3 is TGTGCCAGCAGTTACTCCGGGACAGGGGAGCAGTACTTC. Translating gives CASSYSGTGEQYF.

The rearrangement uses TRBV25-1 and TRBJ2-2; TRBD1 aligns across 7 bases. The germline CDR1 and CDR2 sequences are MGHDK and SYGVNS. The V gene end was trimmed by 3 bases and the J gene end by 2 bases; junction bases not matched to a gene: 6. The CDR3 loop spans 16 amino acids. The CDR3 protein is CASSETGQTNTGELFF. The CDR3 coding sequence is TGTGCCAGCAGTGAGACGGGACAGACAAACACCGGGGAGCTGTTTTTT.

This chain joins TRBV4-3 and TRBJ1-1; D is perhaps TRBD1 (5 bases). Trimming stripped 1 base from V and 1 base from J, with 10 bases between. The CDR3 has 15 amino acids. Germline-derived CDR1 and CDR2 are LGHNA and YSLEER. The CDR3 DNA reads TGCGCCAGCAGCCAAGGAGTCCAGGGGAACACTGAAGCTTTCTTT. Its protein is CASSQGVQGNTEAFF.

This chain connects TRBV18 to TRBJ1-3, with 8 bases fitting TRBD1. After removal of 3 bases from V and 4 bases from J, the junction contained 11 bases not matched to a gene. Germline CDR1 reads KGHSH; CDR2 reads LQKENI. The CDR3 contains 17 residues. The CDR3 DNA follows: TGTGCCAGCTCACCTCCGACAGGGGAAGGAGACGGAAACACCATATATTTT. Amino acid sequence: CASSPPTGEGDGNTIYF.

In regard to this clone: The identical CDR3 is also encoded by other nucleotide sequences in the sample. This rearrangement joins TRBV2 to TRBJ2-1; TRBD2 matches 10 bases. The CDR3 is 15 residues long. V lost 4 bases to trimming and J lost 0 bases; unmatched junction nucleotides: 0. CDR1 is SNHLY and CDR2 is FYNNEI in the germline V gene. The CDR3 is CASSGTSGSYNEQFF. The CDR3 nucleotides read TGTGCCAGCAGTGGGACTAGCGGCTCCTACAATGAGCAGTTCTTC.

Notes on this clone: The same CDR3 is also encoded by other DNA sequences in this sample. The gene calls are TRBV2 and TRBJ1-6; D ambiguous. CDR3 length equals 13 residues. Germline values: CDR1 SNHLY, CDR2 FYNNEI. V lost 6 bases and J lost 3, with 6 bases in between. The CDR3 region is CASRTDYNSPLHF. CDR3 nucleotides: TGTGCCAGCAGAACAGACTATAATTCACCCCTCCACTTT.

To note about this clone: A junction boundary mismatches the germline segment, possibly from a read error. The chain carries TRBV7-9 and TRBJ2-5; D uncertain. Germline V gene data show CDR1 as SEHNR and CDR2 as FQNEAQ (reference sequence). CDR3 length equals 12 residues. CDR3 coding DNA: TGTGCCAGCAGCTTAGCGGGCGAGACCCAGGACTTC. Its translation: CASSLAGETQDF.

The CDR3 nucleotides are TGTGCCAGCAGCTTGCCTAAGGGGCTTATGGGCTATGGCTACACCTTC. Amino acids: CASSLPKGLMGYGYTF. The chain recombines TRBV5-4 with TRBJ1-2; a possible D gene is TRBD1 (5 bases). Germline lookup yields CDR1 SGHNT and CDR2 YYREEE (reference sequence). Trimming removed 1 base from V and 4 bases from J, with 17 bases in between. The CDR3 is made up of 16 amino acids.

The chain links TRBV10-3 to TRBJ2-1; the D gene is possibly TRBD1 (5 bases). Germline assignment: CDR1 ENHRY and CDR2 SYGVKD. The CDR3 loop spans 13 amino acids. Trimming removed 7 bases from V and 4 bases from J, with 11 bases in between. As DNA, the CDR3 is TGTGCCATCACGACAGAGATTTACAATGAGCAGTTCTTC. Translating it yields CAITTEIYNEQFF.

The chain links TRBV5-8 to TRBJ2-7; TRBD2 matches 14 bases. J gave up 1 base and V 2 bases, and 5 bases lay outside the gene matches. The length of the CDR3 is 17 residues. The germline CDR1 and CDR2 sequences are SGHTS and YDEGEE. In DNA form, the CDR3 reads TGTGCCAGCAGCTTTACTGGGACTAGCGGGAGTTCCTACGAGCAGTACTTC. The encoded protein is CASSFTGTSGSSYEQYF.

V usage is TRBV9 and J usage is TRBJ2-1; TRBD1 might be the D (6 bases). The CDR3 contains 13 residues. Germline V lookup: CDR1 SGDLS, CDR2 YYNGEE. V was pared by 8 bases and J by 8 bases, with 17 bases between. CDR3 nucleotides: TGTGCCAGGGAGCCACAGGGTCCCGATGAGCAGTTCTTC. Amino acids: CAREPQGPDEQFF.